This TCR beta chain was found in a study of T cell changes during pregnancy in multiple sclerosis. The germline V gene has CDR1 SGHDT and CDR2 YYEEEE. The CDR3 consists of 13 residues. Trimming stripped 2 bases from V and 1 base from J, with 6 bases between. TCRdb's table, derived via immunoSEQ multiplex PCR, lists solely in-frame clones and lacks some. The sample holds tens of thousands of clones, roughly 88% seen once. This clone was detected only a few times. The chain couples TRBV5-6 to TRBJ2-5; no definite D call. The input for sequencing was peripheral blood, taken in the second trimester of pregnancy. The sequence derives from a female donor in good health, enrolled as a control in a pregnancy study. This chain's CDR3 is CASSFSSQETQYF. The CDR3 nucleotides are TGTGCCAGCAGCTTTAGTTCCCAAGAGACCCAGTACTTC.